This T cell receptor (beta chain) was recovered during a study of Ad26.COV2.S vaccination and SARS-CoV-2 variants. Documented treatment: some 19 received Ad26.COV2.S at low or high dose, single or two shots; several received placebo; per-sample allocation not given. Samples were taken on day 63 after the first vaccine or placebo injection. Assay used: immunoSEQ multiplex PCR; TCRdb lists only in-frame clones, some missing. The sample has around 450,000 clones; over 75% are singletons. Findings and limits, study-wide: Placebo recipients trailed vaccine recipients in spike-specific TCR breadth.

V was cut by 0 bases and J by 5 bases, with 10 bases left in between. The CDR3 is 14 amino acids. Germline V lookup: CDR1 LGHNA, CDR2 YNFKEQ. As for this clone: The antigen remains undetermined.

The sample was peripheral blood, taken in a trial of Ad26.COV2.S vaccine versus placebo. This chain uses TRBV4-2 with TRBJ2-5, with D tentatively TRBD2 (5 bases). The clonotype originates from a person aged 18-65 years who received the Ad26.COV2.S COVID-19 vaccine or a placebo. The CDR3 bases are TGTGCCAGCAGCCAAGATAAGGACTTTGAGACCCAGTACTTC. Translated: CASSQDKDFETQYF.